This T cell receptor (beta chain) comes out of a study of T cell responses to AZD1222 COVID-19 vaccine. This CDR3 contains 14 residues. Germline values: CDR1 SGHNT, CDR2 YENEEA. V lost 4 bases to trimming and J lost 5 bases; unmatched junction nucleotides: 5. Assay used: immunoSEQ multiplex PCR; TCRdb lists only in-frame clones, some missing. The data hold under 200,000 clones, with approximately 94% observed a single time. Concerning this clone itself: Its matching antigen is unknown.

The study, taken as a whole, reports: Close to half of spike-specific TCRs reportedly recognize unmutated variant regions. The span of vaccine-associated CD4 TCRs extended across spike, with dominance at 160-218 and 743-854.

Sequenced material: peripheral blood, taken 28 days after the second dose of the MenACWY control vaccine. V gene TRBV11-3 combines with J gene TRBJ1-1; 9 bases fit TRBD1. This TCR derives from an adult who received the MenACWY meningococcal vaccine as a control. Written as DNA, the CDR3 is TGTGCCAGCAGCTCCCGGACAGGGGAGACTGAAGCTTTCTTT. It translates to CASSSRTGETEAFF.